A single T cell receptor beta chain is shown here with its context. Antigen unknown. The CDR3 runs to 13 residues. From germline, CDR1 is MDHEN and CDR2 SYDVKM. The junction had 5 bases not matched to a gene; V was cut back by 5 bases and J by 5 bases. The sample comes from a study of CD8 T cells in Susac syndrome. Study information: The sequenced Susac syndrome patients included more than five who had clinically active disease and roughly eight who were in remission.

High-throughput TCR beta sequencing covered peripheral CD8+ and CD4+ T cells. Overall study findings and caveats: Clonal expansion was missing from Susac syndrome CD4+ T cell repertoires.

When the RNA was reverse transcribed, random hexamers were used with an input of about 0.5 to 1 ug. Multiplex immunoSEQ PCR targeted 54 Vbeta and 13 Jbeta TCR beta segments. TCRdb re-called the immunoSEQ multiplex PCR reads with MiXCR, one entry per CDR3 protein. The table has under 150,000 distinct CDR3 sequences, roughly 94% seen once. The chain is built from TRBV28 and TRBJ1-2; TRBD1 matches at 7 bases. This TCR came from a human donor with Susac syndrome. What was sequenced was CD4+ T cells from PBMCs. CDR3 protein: CASSRGQVYGYTF. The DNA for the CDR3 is TGTGCCAGCAGTCGAGGACAGGTTTATGGCTACACCTTC.